The rows below give T cell receptor beta chains drawn from one sample of a study of metastatic and nonmetastatic thyroid tumors. MiXCR was used by TCRdb to re-call the PCR reads. The sample holds about 32,000 clones, roughly 25% seen once. Source material: blood. The receptors were sampled from a female donor with papillary thyroid cancer or a benign thyroid nodule (not recorded which). Some clones in this sample may be carry-over from other donors' samples. CDR3s include the opening cysteine and the closing phenylalanine or tryptophan. The D gene is left open where the match is weak. Not all rows give a size; the values are once, few, many and, for expanded clones, a class.

CDR3nt: TGTGCCAGCAGCCCCCCCGGGCTAGCGGCATACGAGCAGTACTTC; CDR3aa: CASSPPGLAAYEQYF; j_gene: TRBJ2-7; d_gene: TRBD2; len: 15; v_gene: TRBV28; abundance: medium-sized
CDR3nt: TGCAGCGTTGAAGGACTTCAACTAGACAATGAGCAGTTCTTC; CDR3aa: CSVEGLQLDNEQFF; j_gene: TRBJ2-1; d_gene: NA; len: 14; v_gene: TRBV29-1; abundance: many
CDR3nt: TGCAGTGCTAAGTTCATCTCCTACGAGCAGTACTTC; CDR3aa: CSAKFISYEQYF; j_gene: TRBJ2-7; d_gene: NA; len: 12; v_gene: TRBV20-1; abundance: NA
CDR3nt: TGTGCCAGCACCAATCTCCCGGGTCGCGAGCAGTACTTC; CDR3aa: CASTNLPGREQYF; j_gene: TRBJ2-7; d_gene: NA; len: 13; v_gene: TRBV28; abundance: many
CDR3nt: TGCAGTGCGAAGAGGGGGGGCTCTCCGAATCAGCCCCAGCATTTT; CDR3aa: CSAKRGGSPNQPQHF; j_gene: TRBJ1-5; d_gene: NA; len: 15; v_gene: TRBV20-1; abundance: NA
CDR3nt: TGTGCCAGCAGTTACGGGCGGAACACAGATACGCAGTATTTT; CDR3aa: CASSYGRNTDTQYF; j_gene: TRBJ2-3; d_gene: NA; len: 14; v_gene: TRBV6-6; abundance: many
CDR3nt: TGTGCCAGCGGCCCGGGACTACCTAGATACAATGAGCAGTTCTTC; CDR3aa: CASGPGLPRYNEQFF; j_gene: TRBJ2-1; d_gene: TRBD2; len: 15; v_gene: TRBV11-2; abundance: NA
CDR3nt: TGCAGTGCTATCGGGAGGGTCCTCGAGCAGTACTTC; CDR3aa: CSAIGRVLEQYF; j_gene: TRBJ2-7; d_gene: TRBD2; len: 12; v_gene: TRBV20-1; abundance: NA
CDR3nt: TGTGCCAGCAATATTGCCGGGACAGGGTCCCAGTACTTC; CDR3aa: CASNIAGTGSQYF; j_gene: TRBJ2-5; d_gene: TRBD1; len: 13; v_gene: TRBV6-1; abundance: many
CDR3nt: TGTGCCAGCAGGGCCTTTCTGGCAGGGGCAAATTCACCCCTCCACTTT; CDR3aa: CASRAFLAGANSPLHF; j_gene: TRBJ1-6; d_gene: NA; len: 16; v_gene: TRBV28; abundance: many
CDR3nt: TGTGCCAGCAGCCGTCAGGGGAACTATGGCTACACCTTC; CDR3aa: CASSRQGNYGYTF; j_gene: TRBJ1-2; d_gene: NA; len: 13; v_gene: TRBV3-1; abundance: NA
CDR3nt: TGTGCCAGCAGTTGCCGGGGTCCGTACTTC; CDR3aa: CASSCRGPYF; j_gene: TRBJ2-7; d_gene: NA; len: 10; v_gene: TRBV25-1; abundance: many
CDR3nt: TGCGCCAGCAGCGAAGGGCCTGGAGACTATGGCTACACCTTC; CDR3aa: CASSEGPGDYGYTF; j_gene: TRBJ1-2; d_gene: NA; len: 14; v_gene: TRBV4-1; abundance: NA
CDR3nt: TGCGCCAGCAAGGTCATGGGTCCTAGCCCCGCCTACGAGCAGTACTTC; CDR3aa: CASKVMGPSPAYEQYF; j_gene: TRBJ2-7; d_gene: NA; len: 16; v_gene: TRBV5-1; abundance: medium-sized
CDR3nt: TGTGCTAGCAGCTTACCTACATTGGAGACCCAGTACTTC; CDR3aa: CASSLPTLETQYF; j_gene: TRBJ2-5; d_gene: NA; len: 13; v_gene: TRBV7-7; abundance: many
CDR3nt: TGCAGTGCCACGAAAGCGGGAGATCCGCCCGGGGAGCTGTTTTTT; CDR3aa: CSATKAGDPPGELFF; j_gene: TRBJ2-2; d_gene: TRBD2; len: 15; v_gene: TRBV20-1; abundance: many
CDR3nt: TGTGCCAGCAGCGACGGGGCGCCCTATGGCTACACCTTC; CDR3aa: CASSDGAPYGYTF; j_gene: TRBJ1-2; d_gene: NA; len: 13; v_gene: TRBV6-2/TRBV6-3; abundance: medium-sized
CDR3nt: TGCAGTGCTAGTTCGGGGAACACTGAAGCTTTCTTT; CDR3aa: CSASSGNTEAFF; j_gene: TRBJ1-1; d_gene: NA; len: 12; v_gene: TRBV20-1; abundance: NA
CDR3nt: TGTGCCAGCAGCCGACTAACTGAAGCTTTCTTT; CDR3aa: CASSRLTEAFF; j_gene: TRBJ1-1; d_gene: NA; len: 11; v_gene: TRBV6-1; abundance: many
CDR3nt: TGTGCCAGCAGTCACTCCGGGACTCGATCCTACGAGCAGTACTTC; CDR3aa: CASSHSGTRSYEQYF; j_gene: TRBJ2-7; d_gene: NA; len: 15; v_gene: TRBV6-5; abundance: once
CDR3nt: TGTGCCAGCAGCACGAACCCAGGGGTTAGCGGGGAGCTGTTTTTT; CDR3aa: CASSTNPGVSGELFF; j_gene: TRBJ2-2; d_gene: NA; len: 15; v_gene: TRBV5-4; abundance: many
CDR3nt: TGTGCCAGCAGCGGGACTCTCGGGACCAATGAGCAGTTCTTC; CDR3aa: CASSGTLGTNEQFF; j_gene: TRBJ2-1; d_gene: NA; len: 14; v_gene: TRBV6-1; abundance: many
CDR3nt: TGCGCCAGCAGCCCAGGGACTAGCGGGAGAACTCTCTACAATGAGCAGTTCTTC; CDR3aa: CASSPGTSGRTLYNEQFF; j_gene: TRBJ2-1; d_gene: TRBD2; len: 18; v_gene: TRBV4-3; abundance: many
CDR3nt: TGCAGTGCCGCCCGGCACAGAACCACCGGGGAGCTGTTTTTT; CDR3aa: CSAARHRTTGELFF; j_gene: TRBJ2-2; d_gene: NA; len: 14; v_gene: TRBV20-1; abundance: NA
CDR3nt: TGTGCCAGCAGTTACAAGGGGGCTGGCTATGGCTACACCTTC; CDR3aa: CASSYKGAGYGYTF; j_gene: TRBJ1-2; d_gene: TRBD1; len: 14; v_gene: TRBV6-6; abundance: many
CDR3nt: TGTGCCAGCAGTTTATTCGGACAGGGGCGCGGGAGAGCTGAAGCTTTCTTT; CDR3aa: CASSLFGQGRGRAEAFF; j_gene: TRBJ1-1; d_gene: TRBD1; len: 17; v_gene: TRBV12-3/TRBV12-4; abundance: many
CDR3nt: TGTGCCAGCACCTTCAACAGGGGATCTGGAAACACCATATATTTT; CDR3aa: CASTFNRGSGNTIYF; j_gene: TRBJ1-3; d_gene: TRBD1; len: 15; v_gene: TRBV2; abundance: many
CDR3nt: TGTGCCAGCAGTCCCGGCGCGGGGCGGCCCAGCGGGGAGACCCAGTACTTC; CDR3aa: CASSPGAGRPSGETQYF; j_gene: TRBJ2-5; d_gene: NA; len: 17; v_gene: TRBV28; abundance: many
CDR3nt: TGTGCCAGCGGGCGGCCGGGCCCTGAAGCTTTCTTT; CDR3aa: CASGRPGPEAFF; j_gene: TRBJ1-1; d_gene: NA; len: 12; v_gene: TRBV6-4; abundance: few
CDR3nt: TGTGCCAGCAGTGTAAGCGGTGGTCGGGCAGATACGCAGTATTTT; CDR3aa: CASSVSGGRADTQYF; j_gene: TRBJ2-3; d_gene: NA; len: 15; v_gene: TRBV2; abundance: many
CDR3nt: TGTGCCAGCAGTCGAAGGGGAGTTACTGAAGCTTTCTTT; CDR3aa: CASSRRGVTEAFF; j_gene: TRBJ1-1; d_gene: NA; len: 13; v_gene: TRBV6-1; abundance: NA
CDR3nt: TGTGCCATGTTGGCGGGAGGTCCCACAGATACGCAGTATTTT; CDR3aa: CAMLAGGPTDTQYF; j_gene: TRBJ2-3; d_gene: TRBD2; len: 14; v_gene: TRBV12-3/TRBV12-4; abundance: few
CDR3nt: TGTGCCAGCAGTTCTAGCGGCCCAACCTACGAGCAGTACTTC; CDR3aa: CASSSSGPTYEQYF; j_gene: TRBJ2-7; d_gene: TRBD2; len: 14; v_gene: TRBV28; abundance: medium-sized
CDR3nt: TGTGCCAGCAACGTAGGGACTTCACCCCTCCACTTT; CDR3aa: CASNVGTSPLHF; j_gene: TRBJ1-6; d_gene: NA; len: 12; v_gene: TRBV7-9; abundance: many
CDR3nt: TGCGCCAGCAGCCATGATACAGGGAACACTGAAGCTTTCTTT; CDR3aa: CASSHDTGNTEAFF; j_gene: TRBJ1-1; d_gene: NA; len: 14; v_gene: TRBV4-3; abundance: many
CDR3nt: TGTGCCAGTAGTATAAAGGACGGAGTCACCTACCAGCAGTACTTC; CDR3aa: CASSIKDGVTYQQYF; j_gene: TRBJ2-7; d_gene: NA; len: 15; v_gene: TRBV19; abundance: medium-sized
CDR3nt: TGCGCCAGCAGCGCGGCCGACAGGGGTTATGACTACACCTTC; CDR3aa: CASSAADRGYDYTF; j_gene: TRBJ1-2; d_gene: TRBD1; len: 14; v_gene: TRBV5-1; abundance: many
CDR3nt: TGTGCCAGCAGTGATGGTCTAGCGGGAAGGCCCGCGAACACCGGGGAGCTGTTTTTT; CDR3aa: CASSDGLAGRPANTGELFF; j_gene: TRBJ2-2; d_gene: TRBD2; len: 19; v_gene: TRBV6-1; abundance: many
CDR3nt: TGTGCCAGCAGCAGGGATAATTCACCCCTCCACTTT; CDR3aa: CASSRDNSPLHF; j_gene: TRBJ1-6; d_gene: NA; len: 12; v_gene: TRBV12-3/TRBV12-4; abundance: NA
CDR3nt: TGTGCCAGCAGTTTACCAAGGAGGGGGGGAGCGGGGAACATTCAGTACTTC; CDR3aa: CASSLPRRGGAGNIQYF; j_gene: TRBJ2-4; d_gene: NA; len: 17; v_gene: TRBV28; abundance: many
CDR3nt: TGTGCCAGCAGTGCGGGACAGGGTGAGCAGCCCCAGCATTTT; CDR3aa: CASSAGQGEQPQHF; j_gene: TRBJ1-5; d_gene: TRBD1; len: 14; v_gene: TRBV6-1; abundance: many
CDR3nt: TGTGCCAGCATATTCGGACAGGCATACGAGCAGTACTTC; CDR3aa: CASIFGQAYEQYF; j_gene: TRBJ2-7; d_gene: TRBD1; len: 13; v_gene: TRBV5-4; abundance: NA
CDR3nt: TGTGCCAGTAGTATGCTGGGGATGAACACTGAAGCTTTCTTT; CDR3aa: CASSMLGMNTEAFF; j_gene: TRBJ1-1; d_gene: NA; len: 14; v_gene: TRBV19; abundance: few
CDR3nt: TGCAGTGCTAGAGAGGCTGGGCCGGGAAGTATTTACGAGCAGTACTTC; CDR3aa: CSAREAGPGSIYEQYF; j_gene: TRBJ2-7; d_gene: NA; len: 16; v_gene: TRBV20-1; abundance: NA
CDR3nt: TGTGCCAGCAGCGCAGGGGGGAAAACTGACGCTTTCTTT; CDR3aa: CASSAGGKTDAFF; j_gene: TRBJ1-1; d_gene: TRBD1; len: 13; v_gene: TRBV9; abundance: NA
CDR3nt: TGTGCCAGCAGCTTACGGGGGGGCACGAACACCGGGGAGCTGTTTTTT; CDR3aa: CASSLRGGTNTGELFF; j_gene: TRBJ2-2; d_gene: TRBD2; len: 16; v_gene: TRBV7-2; abundance: many
CDR3nt: TGTGCCAGTGCCCCGGGCAGGGCGGGCTATGGCTACACCTTC; CDR3aa: CASAPGRAGYGYTF; j_gene: TRBJ1-2; d_gene: NA; len: 14; v_gene: TRBV19; abundance: many
CDR3nt: TGTGCCAGCAGTGAATGGGACAGGGGCAACTATGGCTACACCTTC; CDR3aa: CASSEWDRGNYGYTF; j_gene: TRBJ1-2; d_gene: TRBD1; len: 15; v_gene: TRBV2; abundance: many